This TCR beta chain was retrieved from a study of cytomegalovirus exposure and HLA in healthy donors. Study results and caveats: Some V segments, including TRBV6-2 and TRBV6-3, were excluded as indistinguishable.

The PCR had 60 Vbeta and 13 Jbeta primers. The assay was immunoSEQ multiplex PCR, and TCRdb's table has in-frame clones only and misses some. The data contain around 160,000 clones, approximately 72% of them singletons. There are 11 residues in the CDR3. Germline CDR1 and CDR2: MNHNY and SVGAGI (reference sequence). V shed 6 bases, J shed 7 bases, and the junction held 3 bases outside the gene matches. With respect to this clone: Its antigen remains unknown.

J is TRBJ2-7 and V is TRBV6-6; 7 nucleotides match TRBD2. Source material: PBMCs. The receptor was isolated from a man aged 50 to 59 in good health and CMV-seronegative. In DNA, the CDR3 is TGTGCCAGCAGGGTGGGGGGGGAGCAGTACTTC. This encodes CASRVGGEQYF.